A single T cell receptor beta chain is shown here with its context. The data derive from a study of CD8 T cells in Susac syndrome. Random hexamers were used to reverse transcribe an amount of roughly 0.5 to 1 ug RNA. TCRdb ran MiXCR on the immunoSEQ multiplex PCR reads and lists one entry per CDR3 protein. Among under 200,000 distinct CDR3 sequences, approximately 94% were seen once, and the ten largest hold 0.12%. V dropped 1 base and J dropped 5; count of bases not matched to a gene: 8. Looked up from germline, CDR1 is SGHRS and CDR2 is YFSETQ. The length of the CDR3 is 17 residues. This sequence originates from a human donor with Susac syndrome. The sequencing input was CD4+ T cells from PBMCs. The chain uses TRBV5-1 and TRBJ2-2, with TRBD2 matching 10 bases. CDR3 DNA: TGCGCCAGCAGCTTGCTAGCGGGGGCCCGGGATACCGGGGAGCTGTTTTTT. Residues: CASSLLAGARDTGELFF. Full variable domain (missing parts from reference TRBV5-1 and TRBJ2-2): KAGVTQTPRYLIKTRGQQVTLSCSPISGHRSVSWYQQTPGQGLQFLFEYFSETQRNKGNFPGRFSGRQFSNSRSEMNVSTLELGDSALYLCASSLLAGARDTGELFFGEGSRLTVL.